This TCR beta chain was captured in a study of Graves' ophthalmopathy and Graves' hyperthyroidism. Overall study: There was a collection of peripheral blood at initial diagnosis, before any treatment. The study, taken as a whole, reports: Thyroid clonotypes that were expanded above 0.001 frequency mostly also appeared in blood. In separating ophthalmopathy from stable hyperthyroidism, a 13-signature model achieved about 91% sensitivity and 81.08% specificity.

Investigators amplified TCR beta CDR3 regions from RNA transcripts. The authors performed first-round RT-PCR with HTBI primers and then a second-round multiplex PCR. From the multiplex PCR reads, TCRdb called clonotypes with MiXCR, one entry per CDR3 protein. Altogether some 170,000 distinct CDR3 sequences are present, roughly two fifths being singletons, with the ten largest covering approximately 9%. This clonotype was seen many times. The target antigen is unknown. Physicians reached a diagnosis by relying on clinical symptoms, serum thyroxine, TRAb, thyroid ultrasound and orbital computed tomography. The clonotype comes from a man aged 25 to 45 with Graves' ophthalmopathy. The specimen was peripheral blood.

CDR3 nucleotides: TGTGCCAGCAGTCAAACCGGGACGGCATACTATGGCTACACCTTC. Translated, it gives CASSQTGTAYYGYTF. This chain joins TRBV27 and TRBJ1-2; D is possibly TRBD1 (5 bases). The CDR3 consists of 15 residues. CDR1 and CDR2 (germline): MNHEY, SMNVEV (reference sequence). Deletions cut 5 bases from V and 3 bases from J, with 16 bases between.